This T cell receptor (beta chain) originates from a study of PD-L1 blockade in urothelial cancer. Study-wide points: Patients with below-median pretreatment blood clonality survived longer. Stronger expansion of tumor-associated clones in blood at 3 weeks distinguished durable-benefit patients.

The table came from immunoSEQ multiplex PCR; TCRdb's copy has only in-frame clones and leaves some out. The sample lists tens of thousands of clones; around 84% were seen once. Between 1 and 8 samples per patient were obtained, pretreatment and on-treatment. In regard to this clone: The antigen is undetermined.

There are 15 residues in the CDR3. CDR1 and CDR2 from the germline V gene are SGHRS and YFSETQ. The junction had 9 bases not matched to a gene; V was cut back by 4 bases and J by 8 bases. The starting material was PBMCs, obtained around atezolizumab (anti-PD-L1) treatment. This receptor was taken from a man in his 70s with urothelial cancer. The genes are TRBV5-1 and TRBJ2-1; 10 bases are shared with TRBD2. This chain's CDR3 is CASSNPGLAFDEQFF. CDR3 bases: TGCGCCAGCAGCAACCCGGGACTAGCGTTCGATGAGCAGTTCTTC.